Reported below is one TCR beta chain. Its antigen is not identified. The entry originates in a study of cytomegalovirus exposure and HLA in healthy donors. Study details: Earlier results showed roughly 120 million unique TCR beta sequences derived from around 170 million T cells. Overall study findings and caveats: CMV serostatus was the only immune exposure information that was available.

The trim removed 0 bases at V and 3 bases at J, leaving 7 bases unmatched. The germline CDR1 and CDR2 sequences are LGHNA and YSLEER. This CDR3 has 17 amino acids. The PCR made use of 60 Vbeta and 13 Jbeta primers. Original handling: Later, an analysis found roughly 80 million unique TCR beta chains, and approximately 10 million of these were shared. Repertoires were generated with immunoSEQ multiplex PCR, while TCRdb's copy carries only in-frame clones and drops some. That table gives V, J and clone size, and the DNA gave D and trimming. The sample records about 60,000 clones, approximately 80% being singletons.

The sequence was obtained from a woman in her 40s in good health and CMV-seropositive. The chain employs TRBV4-3 and TRBJ1-2; 10 positions match TRBD1. The source material was PBMCs. CDR3 loop: CASSQDLGTGEDYGYTF. CDR3 nucleotide sequence: TGCGCCAGCAGCCAAGATCTCGGGACAGGGGAGGACTATGGCTACACCTTC.